A single sample is the source of the 29 T cell receptor beta chains below, sequenced in a study of blood T cell repertoires in COVID-19. Method: immunoSEQ multiplex PCR; TCRdb's copy keeps in-frame clones and lacks some. There are about 93,000 clones in the sample; 75% to 90% occur only once, and 1.5% lies in the top ten. The source material was peripheral blood. These receptors all stem from a human donor with active COVID-19. The donor label of this sample is uncertain.

The CDR3 protein is CASPPSVAGLKTQYF. For the CDR3, the DNA is TGTGCCAGCCCTCCTTCGGTAGCAGGGCTGAAGACCCAGTACTTC. The chain employs TRBV28 and TRBJ2-5; D is possibly TRBD1 (5 bases). V gave up 8 bases and J gave up 6 bases, with 22 bases separating them. The CDR3 runs 15 residues. Germline CDR1 and CDR2: MDHEN and SYDVKM.

This chain connects TRBV6-5 to TRBJ2-7; no firm D call. V was pared by 0 bases and J by 0 bases, with 9 bases between. Per the germline V gene, CDR1 is MNHEY and CDR2 is SVGAGI. This CDR3 is built from 15 residues. The CDR3 DNA reads TGTGCCAGCAGTTACTCCGCCGGTAGCTCCTACGAGCAGTACTTC. This gives the protein CASSYSAGSSYEQYF.

The genes are TRBV6-5 and TRBJ2-7, with D uncertain. Trimming removed 7 bases from V and 4 bases from J, with 8 bases in between. Germline CDR1 and CDR2: MNHEY and SVGAGI. There are 11 residues in the CDR3. CDR3 nucleotides: TGTGCCAGCAATCCCGGGTACGAGCAGTACTTC. Translating gives CASNPGYEQYF.

This sequence joins TRBV27 and TRBJ2-5; the match to TRBD2 covers 8 bases. V was clipped by 6 bases and J by 4 bases; unmatched bases: 7. Germline assignment: CDR1 MNHEY and CDR2 SMNVEV (reference sequence). This CDR3 region has 14 residues. The CDR3 DNA is TGTGCCAGCAGCTTCGACAGCGGGGGAGAGACCCAGTACTTC. It translates to CASSFDSGGETQYF.

This clone was recorded only once. The gene calls are TRBV6-4 and TRBJ2-3; D may be TRBD2 (6 bases). V shed 0 bases and J shed 0 bases, with 10 bases lying between them. This CDR3 contains 16 residues. The germline V gene encodes CDR1 MRHNA and CDR2 SNTAGT. The CDR3 nucleotides are TGTGCCAGCAGTGACTCGGGGGGTCCCAGCACAGATACGCAGTATTTT. This gives the protein CASSDSGGPSTDTQYF.

The V call is TRBV28, the J call TRBJ1-2, with no clear D. From germline, CDR1 is MDHEN and CDR2 SYDVKM. This CDR3 spans 11 amino acids. This CDR3 is CAGGRDYGYTF. CDR3 nucleotide sequence: TGTGCGGGAGGGAGAGACTATGGCTACACCTTC.

This chain connects TRBV6-2 or TRBV6-3 to TRBJ2-5; no clear D gene. CDR1 and CDR2 (germline): MNHEY, SVGEGT. Trimming pared 2 bases from V and 4 bases from J, leaving 8 bases between. The CDR3 totals 13 residues. The CDR3 loop reads CASSYGWAETQYF. Here the CDR3 DNA reads TGTGCCAGCAGTTACGGGTGGGCAGAGACCCAGTACTTC.

The chain combines TRBV6-5 with TRBJ1-2; TRBD1 matches 7 bases. The CDR3 sequence is 13 residues long. The junction had 5 bases not matched to a gene; V was cut back by 6 bases and J by 4 bases. Germline loops: CDR1 MNHEY, CDR2 SVGAGI. CDR3 sequence reads: CASRKQGPYGYTF. The CDR3 coding sequence is TGTGCCAGCAGGAAACAGGGGCCCTATGGCTACACCTTC.

The chain is built from TRBV27 and TRBJ1-1, with TRBD1 matching 7 bases. The CDR3 length is 14 residues. In germline, CDR1 is MNHEY, CDR2 SMNVEV (reference sequence). With V trimmed by 3 bases and J by 0 bases, 1 base remained unmatched. The CDR3 loop is CASSLTGMNTEAFF. The CDR3 region has the DNA TGTGCCAGCAGTTTGACAGGGATGAACACTGAAGCTTTCTTT.

This clone was seen just once. The CDR3 sequence: CASSLDQGGIRYF. In nucleotides, the CDR3 is TGTGCCAGCAGCTTAGATCAGGGCGGGATTCGGTACTTC. This chain joins TRBV7-2 and TRBJ2-5; possibly TRBD2 for D (6 bases). CDR3 length equals 13 residues. Trimming took 1 base from V and 13 from J, leaving 16 bases between them. Germline CDR1 SGHTA, CDR2 FQGNSA.

The rearrangement uses TRBV7-2 and TRBJ2-7; 10 bases map to TRBD1. The CDR3 totals 15 residues. J gave up 5 bases and V 3 bases, and 7 bases lay outside the gene matches. Germline CDR1 reads SGHTA; CDR2 reads FQGNSA. The CDR3 sequence: CASSFWTGGLDEQYF. In DNA form, the CDR3 reads TGTGCCAGCAGCTTTTGGACAGGGGGTCTGGACGAGCAGTACTTC.

The chain links TRBV4-3 to TRBJ1-2; D perhaps matches TRBD1 (6 bases). The CDR3 loop spans 14 amino acids. Germline V gene data show CDR1 as LGHNA and CDR2 as YSLEER. V lost 0 bases and J 7 bases, leaving 12 bases between the germline ends. The CDR3: CASSQDYRASGYTF. CDR3 DNA: TGCGCCAGCAGCCAAGATTACAGGGCTAGTGGCTACACCTTC.

The gene calls are TRBV10-1 and TRBJ1-2, with 7 bases that match TRBD1. The CDR3 runs to 14 residues. The germline V gene has CDR1 WNHNN and CDR2 SYGVQD (reference sequence). With 4 bases clipped from V and 2 bases from J, the junction kept 4 bases outside the gene matches. Here the CDR3 DNA reads TGCGCCAGCAGTGCCGGGACAGTCAACTATGGCTACACCTTC. Residues: CASSAGTVNYGYTF.

CDR3 protein: CASSVGDRGRTDTQYF. The CDR3 bases are TGTGCCAGCAGCGTAGGAGACAGGGGGCGTACAGATACGCAGTATTTT. The chain carries TRBV9 and TRBJ2-3, with 10 bases matching TRBD1. The J segment lost 3 bases and the V segment lost 0 bases, leaving 4 bases of the junction unmatched. There are 16 residues in the CDR3. Germline CDR1 reads SGDLS; CDR2 reads YYNGEE.

V is TRBV7-2 and J is TRBJ1-1, with TRBD1 matching 8 bases. The CDR3 runs 14 residues. CDR1 and CDR2 (germline): SGHTA, FQGNSA. Unmatched junction bases numbered 6, after V lost 5 bases and J lost 4 bases. The CDR3 DNA reads TGTGCCAGCAGCGCGTCAGGGGGCGTCACTGAAGCTTTCTTT. It codes for CASSASGGVTEAFF.

In this sample, this clone turned up once. The chain is built from TRBV6-2 or TRBV6-3 and TRBJ2-1, with 9 bases lining up with TRBD1. This CDR3 is 16 amino acids long. V was pared by 2 bases and J by 7 bases, with 9 bases of the junction left unmatched. Germline CDR1 reads MNHEY; CDR2 reads SVGEGT. The CDR3 region has the DNA TGTGCCAGCAGTTACCCGGGACAGGGAGGCAAGAATGAGCAGTTCTTC. This encodes CASSYPGQGGKNEQFF.

V and J are TRBV6-5 and TRBJ2-2; 15 nucleotides line up with TRBD2. J lost 6 bases, V lost 6 bases, and 2 bases had no gene match. This CDR3 is built from 15 residues. Germline V gene lookup returns CDR1 MNHEY and CDR2 SVGAGI. As DNA, the CDR3 is TGTGCCAGCAGGAGGACTAGCGGGGGGGCCGGGGAGCTGTTTTTT. This codes for CASRRTSGGAGELFF.

J is TRBJ2-1 and V is TRBV28, with TRBD2 identical over 8 bases. CDR1 and CDR2 from the germline V gene are MDHEN and SYDVKM. Trimming took 5 bases from V and 0 from J; bases not matched to a gene: 3. CDR3 length equals 15 residues. CDR3 region: CASSPGTSSYNEQFF. In DNA form, the CDR3 reads TGTGCCAGCAGTCCGGGGACTAGCTCCTACAATGAGCAGTTCTTC.

The rearrangement joins TRBV6-6 to TRBJ1-4; D gene unclear. Per the germline V gene, CDR1 is MNHNY and CDR2 is SVGAGI (reference sequence). This CDR3 has 13 amino acids. Trimming cost V 2 bases and J 3 bases, with 4 bases left between them. Here the CDR3 reads CASSYIANEKLFF. CDR3 nucleotides: TGTGCCAGCAGTTACATAGCTAATGAAAAACTGTTTTTT.

The genes are TRBV9 and TRBJ2-5, with D possibly matching TRBD1 (5 bases). Trimming took 0 bases from V and 5 from J, leaving 14 bases between them. Germline CDR1 reads SGDLS; CDR2 reads YYNGEE. The CDR3 loop spans 15 amino acids. This CDR3 reads CASSVDGRVEETQYF. CDR3 in DNA: TGTGCCAGCAGCGTAGACGGCAGGGTGGAGGAGACCCAGTACTTC.

The rearrangement joins TRBV28 to TRBJ2-5; D is perhaps TRBD2 (5 bases). This CDR3 region has 18 residues. Germline CDR1 MDHEN, CDR2 SYDVKM. V was pared by 3 bases and J by 2 bases, with 22 bases between. The DNA for the CDR3 is TGTGCCAGCAGTTTCGGTGTGGGTCTTTCCGGGGATCAAGAGACCCAGTACTTC. This sequence encodes CASSFGVGLSGDQETQYF.

The gene calls are TRBV19 and TRBJ2-4; the D is unclear. This CDR3 contains 14 residues. CDR1 and CDR2 from the germline V gene are LNHDA and SQIVND (reference sequence). V gave up 8 bases and J gave up 0 bases, with 11 bases separating them. CDR3 protein: CASSITIAKNIQYF. In DNA, the CDR3 is TGTGCCAGTTCGATTACAATAGCCAAAAACATTCAGTACTTC. Combining the CDR3 with reference TRBV19 and TRBJ2-4 gives the whole variable domain DGGITQSPKYLFRKEGQNVTLSCEQNLNHDAMYWYRQDPGQGLRLIYYSQIVNDFQKGDIAEGYSVSREKKESFPLTVTSAQKNPTAFYLCASSITIAKNIQYFGAGTRLSVL.

CDR3 DNA sequence: TGTGCCAGCAGCCCAGACGGGGGAGGGATCGAGCAGTACTTC. Its translation: CASSPDGGGIEQYF. V is TRBV3-1 (or the pseudogene TRBV3-2) and J is TRBJ2-7, with TRBD2 matching 7 bases. The ends lost 4 bases at V and 6 bases at J; junction bases unmatched: 9. The CDR3 loop spans 14 amino acids. Germline V gene sequence: CDR1 LGHDT, CDR2 YNNKEL (reference sequence).

V and J are TRBV6-2 or TRBV6-3 and TRBJ1-5, with D maybe TRBD1 (5 bases). CDR1 and CDR2 (germline): MNHEY, SVGEGT. Between the trimmed V and J ends, which lost 2 bases and 12 bases, there was a span of 11 bases. There are 12 residues in the CDR3. CDR3 residues: CASSYGTGDQHF. As DNA, the CDR3 is TGTGCCAGCAGTTACGGGACGGGGGACCAGCATTTT.

V gene TRBV11-3 combines with J gene TRBJ1-1; perhaps TRBD1 as D (5 bases). CDR1 SGHNT and CDR2 YENEEA come from the germline V gene. The V gene lost 5 bases and the J gene lost 5 bases, with 12 bases spanning the gap. The CDR3 has 13 residues. In nucleotides, the CDR3 is TGTGCCAGCAGCGCAGGGAGGTGGACTGAAGCTTTCTTT. Translation gives CASSAGRWTEAFF.

V gene TRBV3-1 (or the pseudogene TRBV3-2) combines with J gene TRBJ1-5, with 9 bases aligning to TRBD1. The CDR3 sequence is 16 residues long. V was pared by 5 bases and J by 2 bases, with 7 bases of the junction left unmatched. In germline, CDR1 is LGHDT, CDR2 YNNKEL (reference sequence). CDR3 sequence (DNA): TGTGCCAGCAGCAAACAGGGGGCCGGTGGCAATCAGCCCCAGCATTTT. Encoded protein: CASSKQGAGGNQPQHF.

This clone was picked up one time. The chain carries TRBV4-3 and TRBJ1-2; weak D call: TRBD1 (5 bases). The CDR3 loop spans 15 amino acids. Per germline, CDR1 LGHNA and CDR2 YSLEER. Trimming cost V 3 bases and J 8 bases, with 19 bases left between them. CDR3 nucleotide sequence: TGCGCCAGCAGCCATGTTAGGGGCCAAGGTGGGGGCTACACCTTC. Residues: CASSHVRGQGGGYTF.

This sequence joins TRBV10-3 and TRBJ2-5, with 11 nucleotides matching TRBD1. The V and J ends lost 10 bases and 3 bases, in that order; junction bases with no gene match: 7. Germline V lookup: CDR1 ENHRY, CDR2 SYGVKD. CDR3 size: 14 residues. The CDR3, as DNA: TGTGCCACCACAGGACAGGGGGCTGAAGAGACCCAGTACTTC. It codes for CATTGQGAEETQYF.

The chain is built from TRBV5-1 and TRBJ2-1; D not certain. Germline V CDR1 and CDR2: SGHRS, YFSETQ. Trimming took off 0 bases at V and 5 bases at J, with 9 bases between the two ends. CDR3 size: 14 residues. DNA for the CDR3: TGCGCCAGCAGCTTGGGTGAGGAACACAATGAGCAGTTCTTC. This gives the protein CASSLGEEHNEQFF.